This T cell receptor (beta chain) is from a study of blood T cell repertoires in COVID-19. Only in-frame clones appear in the TCRdb table, and some are missing; sequencing was by immunoSEQ multiplex PCR. Seen here are 330,000 or so clones, about 91% observed once, and the top ten hold approximately 9.3%. The CDR3 consists of 16 residues. V shed 5 bases and J 8 bases; nucleotides not matched to a gene: 16. Germline V gene sequence: CDR1 SGHTA, CDR2 FQGNSA. The chain is built from TRBV7-2 and TRBJ2-3; 7 bases align to TRBD2. Sequenced input: peripheral blood. The source is a man aged 30-40 years with COVID-19, enrolled during active disease. In DNA form, the CDR3 reads TGTGCCAGCAGCCCCTTTAGCGGGTCCCTCGGGGTTACGCAGTATTTT. Amino acid sequence: CASSPFSGSLGVTQYF. The full variable domain, with the rest looked up from reference TRBV7-2 and TRBJ2-3, is GAGVSQSPSNKVTEKGKDVELRCDPISGHTALYWYRQSLGQGLEFLIYFQGNSAPDKSGLPSDRFSAERTGGSVSTLTIQRTQQEDSAVYLCASSPFSGSLGVTQYFGPGTRLTVL.